The sequence of this T cell receptor (beta chain) was determined in a study of control samples from healthy donors and cancer patients. About this clone: This CDR3 is also generated by other DNA sequences in the sample.

In germline, CDR1 is SGHNT, CDR2 YYREEE (reference sequence). V shed 4 bases and J shed 4 bases, with 14 bases lying between them. The CDR3 is made up of 15 amino acids. Using immunoSEQ multiplex PCR, the repertoire was profiled, and TCRdb retains in-frame clones only, with some absent. The repertoire holds 150,000 to 200,000 clones, with approximately 86% as singletons. Sequenced material: blood. This TCR derives from a woman in her thirties in good health. The V call is TRBV5-4, the J call TRBJ2-2, with D tentatively TRBD1 (6 bases). For the CDR3, the DNA is TGTGCCAGCAGCCTGGGGCAGGGGTTCACCGGGGAGCTGTTTTTT. Translation: CASSLGQGFTGELFF.